Each of the 28 T cell receptor beta chains below was sequenced from the same sample in a study of OX40 agonist ivuxolimab in advanced cancers. Some clones are missing from TCRdb's copy, which holds only in-frame ones; the method was immunoSEQ multiplex PCR. Here the sample spans tens of thousands of clones, about nine tenths being singletons. The starting material was CD4+ or CD8+ T cells sorted from blood, obtained in a trial of the OX40 agonist ivuxolimab. These receptors came from an adult with an advanced solid tumor such as melanoma, head and neck, liver or kidney cancer.

The chain links TRBV11-3 to TRBJ1-1; D unclear. The CDR3 runs 14 residues. Trimming took off 1 base at V and 3 bases at J, with 9 bases between the two ends. The germline CDR1 and CDR2 sequences are SGHNT and YENEEA. The CDR3 here is CASSLGAEDTEAFF. The CDR3 DNA follows: TGTGCCAGCAGCTTAGGGGCTGAGGACACTGAAGCTTTCTTT.

The chain combines TRBV28 with TRBJ1-5; 11 nucleotides match TRBD1. The V gene's germline CDR1 is MDHEN and CDR2 SYDVKM. This CDR3 comprises 14 residues. The V gene end was trimmed by 10 bases and the J gene end by 7 bases; junction bases not matched to a gene: 9. This chain's CDR3 is CATLGTGGYQPQHF. The CDR3 DNA reads as TGTGCCACCCTCGGGACAGGGGGATACCAGCCCCAGCATTTT.

The rearrangement joins TRBV7-3 to TRBJ2-1; the match to TRBD2 covers 7 bases. This CDR3 is built from 16 residues. Germline CDR1 SGHTA, CDR2 FQGTGA. J gave up 4 bases and V 4 bases, and 10 bases lay outside the gene matches. The CDR3, as DNA: TGTGCCAGCAGCTCCGAAGCGGGAACCTCATACAATGAGCAGTTCTTC. Its translation is CASSSEAGTSYNEQFF.

The rearrangement links TRBV7-2 to TRBJ1-5; no firm D call. CDR3 length: 13 amino acids. Germline V lookup: CDR1 SGHTA, CDR2 FQGNSA. With 5 bases removed from V and 2 bases from J, the gap between germline ends came to 7 bases. This CDR3 reads CASSRDGNQPQHF. The CDR3 DNA sequence: TGTGCCAGCAGCCGGGATGGCAATCAGCCCCAGCATTTT. The complete variable domain, with remaining parts taken from reference TRBV7-2 and TRBJ1-5, reads GAGVSQSPSNKVTEKGKDVELRCDPISGHTALYWYRQSLGQGLEFLIYFQGNSAPDKSGLPSDRFSAERTGGSVSTLTIQRTQQEDSAVYLCASSRDGNQPQHFGDGTRLSIL.

The V call is TRBV4-3, the J call TRBJ2-2, with 14 nucleotides matching TRBD2. Germline values: CDR1 LGHNA, CDR2 YSLEER. The CDR3 extends over 20 amino acids. V lost 3 bases, J lost 4 bases, and 13 bases stayed unmatched. In DNA form, the CDR3 reads TGCGCCAGCAGCCAGGAACCGGGACTAGCGGGAGTTTGGGGCACCGGGGAGCTGTTTTTT. It specifies CASSQEPGLAGVWGTGELFF.

The rearrangement joins TRBV28 to TRBJ2-1, with a tentative D call TRBD2 (6 bases). V was clipped by 5 bases and J by 9 bases, with 11 bases between them. The CDR3 is made up of 12 amino acids. Germline V gives CDR1 MDHEN, CDR2 SYDVKM. The CDR3 coding sequence is TGTGCCAGCAGTCCACCGGGGGTTGAGCAGTTCTTC. Translated: CASSPPGVEQFF.

The chain is built from TRBV28 and TRBJ2-7, with 9 bases identical to TRBD1. Looked up from germline, CDR1 is MDHEN and CDR2 is SYDVKM. Germline trimming cut 4 bases from V and 12 bases from J; bases unmatched to any gene: 1. The CDR3 has 10 amino acids. In DNA form, the CDR3 reads TGTGCCAGCAGTTGGGACAGGGTGTACTTC. Protein sequence: CASSWDRVYF.

The sample holds a few counts of this clone. The chain is built from TRBV5-1 and TRBJ2-5; D possibly corresponds to TRBD1 (5 bases). Trimming removed 4 bases from V and 5 bases from J, with 15 bases in between. The CDR3 has 14 residues. Germline loops: CDR1 SGHRS, CDR2 YFSETQ. The CDR3 loop is CASSRDQGRETQYF. The CDR3 nucleotides read TGCGCCAGCAGCAGGGATCAGGGAAGGGAGACCCAGTACTTC.

The rearrangement links TRBV7-9 to TRBJ2-7, with D possibly being TRBD2 (6 bases). Trimming took 5 bases from V and 1 from J, leaving 12 bases between them. Germline CDR1 reads SEHNR; CDR2 reads FQNEAQ (reference sequence). CDR3 length: 14 amino acids. In nucleotides, the CDR3 is TGTGCCAGCAGCGGCCGGGACTTGTCCTACGAGCAGTACTTC. This translates into CASSGRDLSYEQYF.

J is TRBJ2-3 and V is TRBV7-9; unclear D gene. The CDR3 spans 15 residues. Germline CDR1 and CDR2: SEHNR and FQNEAQ (reference sequence). The V and J ends lost 5 bases and 2 bases respectively, with 14 bases between them. The CDR3 DNA reads TGTGCCAGCAGCACGATAGCATCCTACACAGATACGCAGTATTTT. As protein: CASSTIASYTDTQYF.

This clone has just one count. The chain links TRBV27 to TRBJ1-4; TRBD1 matches at 10 bases. Per germline, CDR1 MNHEY and CDR2 SMNVEV (reference sequence). With 6 bases clipped from V and 0 bases from J, the junction kept 4 bases outside the gene matches. The CDR3 totals 16 residues. Written as DNA, the CDR3 is TGTGCCAGCAGGCCGGACAGGGGGTCAACTAATGAAAAACTGTTTTTT. Translating gives CASRPDRGSTNEKLFF.

DNA for the CDR3: TGTGCCAGCAGCCAAGATAGAGTTGTAGGCTACACCTTC. Its translation is CASSQDRVVGYTF. The V gene is TRBV14, the J gene TRBJ1-2; no definite D call. V lost 0 bases and J lost 8, with 10 bases in between. Germline-derived CDR1 and CDR2 are SGHDN and FVKESK. This CDR3 has 13 residues.

J is TRBJ2-7 and V is TRBV7-2; D is perhaps TRBD1 (6 bases). Germline V lookup: CDR1 SGHTA, CDR2 FQGNSA. The length of the CDR3 is 14 residues. V was cut by 5 bases and J by 2 bases, with 13 bases left in between. CDR3 region: CASSQMDSAYEQYF. As DNA, the CDR3 is TGTGCCAGCAGCCAGATGGACAGTGCCTACGAGCAGTACTTC. Together with reference TRBV7-2 and TRBJ2-7, the CDR3 gives the full variable domain: GAGVSQSPSNKVTEKGKDVELRCDPISGHTALYWYRQSLGQGLEFLIYFQGNSAPDKSGLPSDRFSAERTGGSVSTLTIQRTQQEDSAVYLCASSQMDSAYEQYFGPGTRLTVT.

J is TRBJ2-5 and V is TRBV6-6; 7 nucleotides align to TRBD1. TRBJ2-7 matches the DNA end more closely, so the J call is doubtful. This CDR3 comprises 12 residues. CDR1 is MNHNY, CDR2 SVGAGI, per germline (reference sequence). CDR3 sequence reads: CATGQDRYEQYF. CDR3 DNA: TGTGCCACCGGACAGGACCGCTACGAGCAGTACTTC.

The chain recombines TRBV27 with TRBJ2-2; TRBD2 might be the D (5 bases). The V end was cut by 2 bases, the J end by 3 bases, with 7 bases between. Germline-derived CDR1 and CDR2 are MNHEY and SMNVEV (reference sequence). The CDR3 runs 14 residues. CDR3 sequence (DNA): TGTGCCAGCAGTTTAACGGACTACACCGGGGAGCTGTTTTTT. It codes for CASSLTDYTGELFF.

The chain couples TRBV6-5 to TRBJ2-7; the match to TRBD1 covers 11 bases. CDR1 and CDR2 (germline): MNHEY, SVGAGI. The V segment lost 7 bases and the J segment 1 base; nucleotides outside the gene matches: 6. CDR3 length: 15 residues. This CDR3 reads CASTIGTGGSYEQYF. Here the CDR3 DNA reads TGTGCCAGCACGATTGGGACAGGGGGTTCCTACGAGCAGTACTTC.

The CDR3: CASRPTGNTEAFF. DNA of the CDR3: TGTGCCAGCAGGCCTACTGGGAACACTGAAGCTTTCTTT. The rearrangement joins TRBV7-2 to TRBJ1-1, with D uncertain. The CDR3 covers 13 residues. CDR1 SGHTA and CDR2 FQGNSA come from the germline V gene. V dropped 6 bases and J dropped 1 base, with 9 bases sitting between them. Supplemented by reference TRBV7-2 and TRBJ1-1, the full variable domain reads GAGVSQSPSNKVTEKGKDVELRCDPISGHTALYWYRQSLGQGLEFLIYFQGNSAPDKSGLPSDRFSAERTGGSVSTLTIQRTQQEDSAVYLCASRPTGNTEAFFGQGTRLTVV.

This clone is a singleton in its sample. The chain links TRBV5-1 to TRBJ2-3; tentatively, D is TRBD1 (6 bases). This CDR3 spans 14 amino acids. Germline V CDR1 and CDR2: SGHRS, YFSETQ. V lost 7 bases and J lost 0, with 12 bases in between. Here the CDR3 DNA reads TGCGCCAGCGTCAGGACAGTGAGCACAGATACGCAGTATTTT. Its protein is CASVRTVSTDTQYF.

This chain connects TRBV7-2 to TRBJ2-1; D gene uncertain. This CDR3 is 15 amino acids long. V was shortened by 1 base and J by 0 bases, with 7 bases between the two germline ends. Germline V gene data show CDR1 as SGHTA and CDR2 as FQGNSA. CDR3 bases: TGTGCCAGCAGCTTAGATCGGAGCTCCTACAATGAGCAGTTCTTC. It translates to CASSLDRSSYNEQFF.

V gene TRBV11-3 combines with J gene TRBJ2-2, with D possibly TRBD2 on 5 matching bases. The CDR3 sequence is 16 residues long. The germline V and J ends were trimmed by 5 bases and 5 bases, with 18 bases remaining between them. Per the germline V gene, CDR1 is SGHNT and CDR2 is YENEEA. CDR3 loop: CASSTGKATGTGELFF. CDR3 DNA: TGTGCCAGCAGCACCGGGAAAGCAACGGGGACCGGGGAGCTGTTTTTT. The whole variable domain, filled in from reference TRBV11-3 and TRBJ2-2, reads EAGVVQSPRYKIIEKKQPVAFWCNPISGHNTLYWYLQNLGQGPELLIRYENEEAVDDSQLPKDRFSAERLKGVDSTLKIQPAELGDSAVYLCASSTGKATGTGELFFGEGSRLTVL.

This clone came up a few times. The genes are TRBV6-1 and TRBJ2-3; the match to TRBD1 covers 8 bases. CDR3 size: 15 residues. The germline CDR1 and CDR2 sequences are MNHNS and SASEGT. V lost 6 bases, J lost 0 bases, and 5 bases stayed unmatched. The CDR3 is CASSNGDRSTDTQYF. In nucleotides, the CDR3 is TGTGCCAGCAGCAATGGGGACAGGAGCACAGATACGCAGTATTTT.

By share of the sample, this clone is medium-sized. The chain recombines TRBV10-3 with TRBJ1-2; TRBD1 matches 8 bases. The CDR3 runs to 15 residues. Germline loops: CDR1 ENHRY, CDR2 SYGVKD. V shed 5 bases and J 7 bases; nucleotides not matched to a gene: 12. CDR3 coding DNA: TGTGCCATCAGTATTGACAGGGGTGGGGGTAGTGGCTACACCTTC. As protein: CAISIDRGGGSGYTF.

This chain joins TRBV28 and TRBJ2-3, with D tentatively TRBD1 (5 bases). CDR3 size: 13 residues. The V gene lost 10 bases and the J gene lost 3 bases, with 14 bases spanning the gap. Germline lookup yields CDR1 MDHEN and CDR2 SYDVKM. This chain's CDR3 is CATHLQATDTQYF. In nucleotides, the CDR3 is TGTGCCACTCACCTACAGGCGACAGATACGCAGTATTTT.

On this clone: The identical CDR3 is also encoded by other nucleotide sequences in the sample. V usage is TRBV9 and J usage is TRBJ1-1; 7 bases agree with TRBD1. The J segment lost 2 bases and the V segment lost 4 bases, leaving 5 bases of the junction unmatched. Germline V gene lookup returns CDR1 SGDLS and CDR2 YYNGEE. The CDR3 is 14 amino acids. The CDR3 coding sequence is TGTGCCAGCAGCTTGGGACAGCAAAACACTGAAGCTTTCTTT. Its translation: CASSLGQQNTEAFF. The whole variable domain, remainder taken from reference TRBV9 and TRBJ1-1, is DSGVTQTPKHLITATGQRVTLRCSPRSGDLSVYWYQQSLDQGLQFLIQYYNGEERAKGNILERFSAQQFPDLHSELNLSSLELGDSALYFCASSLGQQNTEAFFGQGTRLTVV.

The rearrangement uses TRBV6-1 and TRBJ1-2, with D maybe TRBD1 (6 bases). The germline gives CDR1 MNHNS, CDR2 SASEGT. V lost 6 bases and J 3 bases, leaving 17 bases between the germline ends. The CDR3 contains 15 residues. For the CDR3, the DNA is TGTGCCAGCAGGAGAGTGGAGGGGGGACACTATGGCTACACCTTC. Translated: CASRRVEGGHYGYTF.

By sample fraction, this clone is medium-sized. The chain combines TRBV27 with TRBJ1-6; unclear D gene. In germline, CDR1 is MNHEY, CDR2 SMNVEV (reference sequence). V was shortened by 3 bases and J by 8 bases, with 5 bases between the two germline ends. The CDR3 is 12 residues long. Written as DNA, the CDR3 is TGTGCCAGCAGTTTGAAGGATTCACCCCTCCACTTT. Protein: CASSLKDSPLHF.

This chain uses TRBV6-5 with TRBJ1-5, with TRBD1 identical over 8 bases. V lost 5 bases to trimming and J lost 5 bases; unmatched junction nucleotides: 5. The CDR3 extends over 14 amino acids. In germline, CDR1 is MNHEY, CDR2 SVGAGI. CDR3: CASSPGQGHQPQHF. The DNA of the CDR3 is TGTGCCAGCAGTCCAGGACAGGGACATCAGCCCCAGCATTTT.

The chain is built from TRBV7-2 and TRBJ2-7, with D unclear. The length of the CDR3 is 12 residues. The V end lost 2 bases, the J end lost 4 bases, and 6 bases lay between the germline ends. CDR1 is SGHTA and CDR2 is FQGNSA in the germline V gene. The DNA for the CDR3 is TGTGCCAGCAGCTTAAGCGTGTACGAGCAGTACTTC. It yields the protein CASSLSVYEQYF. The full variable domain, completed using reference TRBV7-2 and TRBJ2-7, is GAGVSQSPSNKVTEKGKDVELRCDPISGHTALYWYRQSLGQGLEFLIYFQGNSAPDKSGLPSDRFSAERTGGSVSTLTIQRTQQEDSAVYLCASSLSVYEQYFGPGTRLTVT.